This T cell receptor (beta chain) was identified during a study of T cell responses to AZD1222 COVID-19 vaccine. With regard to this clone: Its antigen is undetermined.

Study observations and caveats: At 160-218 and 743-854, vaccine-associated CD4 TCRs were dominant, and they spanned spike. Donors in the cohort were predominantly white British and more often female, and clonal diversity was possibly underestimated. Just a handful of people given AZD1222 tested seropositive at baseline.

Assay used: immunoSEQ multiplex PCR; TCRdb lists only in-frame clones, some missing. The data show 85,000 to 100,000 clones, with around 90% seen just once and roughly 13% held by the top ten. The V segment lost 1 base and the J segment 0 bases; nucleotides outside the gene matches: 8. The CDR3 runs to 17 residues. Germline CDR1 is PRHDT and CDR2 is FYEKMQ (reference sequence). The sequencing here drew on peripheral blood, taken on day 0 of AZD1222 vaccination. This sequence was found in an adult in good health. This chain connects TRBV13 to TRBJ1-1, with 7 bases lining up with TRBD1. For the CDR3, the DNA is TGTGCCAGCAGCTTAGCAGGGGGAGGATTCATGAACACTGAAGCTTTCTTT. Its protein product is CASSLAGGGFMNTEAFF.